This T cell receptor (beta chain) came from a study of blood T cell repertoires in COVID-19. V was clipped by 5 bases and J by 7 bases, with 24 bases between them. Germline CDR1 reads SQVTM; CDR2 reads ANQGSEA. The CDR3 contains 16 residues. Clones were read by immunoSEQ multiplex PCR, and TCRdb kept only the in-frame ones, dropping some. The table records 200,000 to 250,000 clones, 80% to 90% of them present only once. The sample comprised PBMCs or T cells enriched from blood (not recorded which). The chain joins TRBV29-1 to TRBJ2-1; TRBD1 is a possible D gene (5 bases). The clonotype comes from a woman between 45 and 60 years old who had been exposed to COVID-19. CDR3 bases: TGCAGCGTTCGGGTGGGGCCTAGGGGTCCTGCGAATGAGCAGTTCTTC. Translated: CSVRVGPRGPANEQFF.